These 22 T cell receptor beta chains originate from one sample sequenced in a study of blood T cell repertoires in COVID-19 (dated by TCRdb to 2018 to 2021). Library construction relied on the immunoSEQ multiplex PCR assay. TCRdb holds this immuneACCESS table with in-frame rearrangements only. Some clones are missing; in checked studies, unresolved V genes explain under half, and the rest has no known cause. Present in this sample are approximately 80,000 clones, less than 95% of which were seen just once. The ten largest clones take up around 0.93% of the sample. The specimen sequenced was peripheral blood. The receptors come from a woman aged 45-65 years in a cohort sampled during active COVID-19.

This chain connects TRBV6-5 to TRBJ1-4; 8 bases match TRBD1. V shed 7 bases and J 6 bases; nucleotides not matched to a gene: 7. Per the germline V gene, CDR1 is MNHEY and CDR2 is SVGAGI. The CDR3 extends over 14 amino acids. Here the CDR3 reads CASTTGGSDEKLFF. CDR3 in DNA: TGTGCCAGCACTACAGGGGGTTCAGATGAAAAACTGTTTTTT.

V usage is TRBV28 and J usage is TRBJ1-5, with 7 positions matching TRBD1. This CDR3 region has 13 residues. V shed 9 bases and J 4 bases; nucleotides not matched to a gene: 6. The V gene's germline CDR1 is MDHEN and CDR2 SYDVKM. CDR3: CASVGQPNQPQHF. Here the CDR3 DNA reads TGTGCCAGTGTGGGACAGCCAAATCAGCCCCAGCATTTT.

This clone was seen only once. The chain recombines TRBV3-1 (or the pseudogene TRBV3-2) with TRBJ1-3; no clear D gene. CDR1 LGHDT and CDR2 YNNKEL come from the germline V gene (reference sequence). CDR3 length: 17 amino acids. Trimming left V 2 bases short and J 0 bases short, with 14 bases between. Written as DNA, the CDR3 is TGTGCCAGCAGCCAAAGAATCGGGATGAGCTCTGGAAACACCATATATTTT. Translated: CASSQRIGMSSGNTIYF.

This chain uses TRBV19 with TRBJ1-3, with TRBD1 matching 7 bases. Trimming cost V 6 bases and J 2 bases; bases outside gene matches: 4. CDR3 length: 14 residues. Per germline, CDR1 LNHDA and CDR2 SQIVND (reference sequence). CDR3 sequence: CASSEGATGNTIYF. For the CDR3, the DNA is TGTGCCAGTAGCGAGGGGGCAACTGGAAACACCATATATTTT.

The chain combines TRBV21-1 with TRBJ2-1; TRBD2, the D gene given by the table, was not confirmed from the DNA. TRBV21-1 is a documented pseudogene. The CDR3 has 14 amino acids. In nucleotides, the CDR3 is TGTGCCAGCAGCCCGGGACTCCAGTACAATGAGCAGTTCTTC. This gives the protein CASSPGLQYNEQFF.

This clone appeared a few times. The chain has TRBV10-1 and TRBJ2-2, with 9 bases that match TRBD1. The CDR3 spans 14 residues. Germline CDR1 reads WNHNN; CDR2 reads SYGVQD (reference sequence). V lost 5 bases, J lost 3 bases, and 1 base stayed unmatched. Here the CDR3 DNA reads TGCGCCAGCAGTAGGGACAGGGACACCGGGGAGCTGTTTTTT. Translating it yields CASSRDRDTGELFF.

This chain links TRBV6-6 with TRBJ1-6; 9 bases are a match to TRBD1. V shed 0 bases, J shed 9 bases, and the junction held 3 bases outside the gene matches. Germline values: CDR1 MNHNY, CDR2 SVGAGI (reference sequence). This CDR3 has 15 residues. CDR3 sequence: CASSYSQGAGSPLHF. CDR3 DNA sequence: TGTGCCAGCAGTTACTCACAGGGGGCGGGTTCACCCCTCCACTTT.

This rearrangement joins TRBV28 to TRBJ2-7, with 9 bases fitting TRBD1. Germline values: CDR1 MDHEN, CDR2 SYDVKM. J gave up 4 bases and V 4 bases, and 2 bases lay outside the gene matches. The CDR3 runs to 13 residues. The CDR3 DNA reads as TGTGCCAGCAGTTCCGGACAGGGGTACGAGCAGTACTTC. Its translation is CASSSGQGYEQYF.

V usage is TRBV24-1 and J usage is TRBJ2-1; 9 nucleotides align to TRBD2. V shed 8 bases and J 5 bases; nucleotides not matched to a gene: 9. Germline loops: CDR1 KGHDR, CDR2 SFDVKD. This CDR3 has 15 residues. CDR3 sequence: CATTGSGRIDNEQFF. The CDR3 region has the DNA TGTGCCACCACCGGAAGCGGGAGGATCGACAATGAGCAGTTCTTC.

The chain employs TRBV18 and TRBJ1-5, with D perhaps TRBD1 (6 bases). V shed 4 bases and J shed 6 bases, with 10 bases lying between them. CDR3 length: 13 amino acids. Germline loops: CDR1 KGHSH, CDR2 LQKENI. The CDR3 region is CASSQGGGQPQHF. The CDR3 DNA follows: TGTGCCAGCTCACAGGGGGGGGGTCAGCCCCAGCATTTT.

This sequence joins TRBV27 and TRBJ2-6, with TRBD2 matching 11 bases. Germline V gene data show CDR1 as MNHEY and CDR2 as SMNVEV (reference sequence). The CDR3 has 17 amino acids. The ends lost 8 bases at V and 4 bases at J; junction bases unmatched: 10. Here the CDR3 DNA reads TGTGCCAGCCGGCTAGCGGGAGGCTCACCCGGGGCCAACGTCCTGACTTTC. Its protein product is CASRLAGGSPGANVLTF.

The V call is TRBV28, the J call TRBJ1-4, with 7 bases identical to TRBD1. Germline-derived CDR1 and CDR2 are MDHEN and SYDVKM. This CDR3 has 14 residues. With V trimmed by 6 bases and J by 6 bases, 7 bases remained unmatched. CDR3 sequence (DNA): TGTGCCAGCAGCCTACACGGACAGGATGAAAAACTGTTTTTT. It translates to CASSLHGQDEKLFF.

Concerning this clone: The sample holds other DNA sequences that translate to the same CDR3. The chain joins TRBV28 to TRBJ2-5; possibly TRBD1 for D (6 bases). Germline CDR1 reads MDHEN; CDR2 reads SYDVKM. V lost 5 bases and J 2 bases, leaving 9 bases between the germline ends. This CDR3 contains 13 residues. CDR3 sequence: CASSQGQQETQYF. Here the CDR3 DNA reads TGTGCCAGCAGTCAGGGACAACAAGAGACCCAGTACTTC.

The chain links TRBV18 to TRBJ2-1; the D gene is possibly TRBD2 (5 bases). The CDR3 is 19 residues long. Germline V gene lookup returns CDR1 KGHSH and CDR2 LQKENI. The germline V and J ends were trimmed by 5 bases and 0 bases, with 23 bases remaining between them. The CDR3 DNA sequence: TGTGCCAGCTCATCAGCCTTCCTCCTAGCTTCGAGCTCCTACAATGAGCAGTTCTTC. Its protein product is CASSSAFLLASSSYNEQFF.

The chain is built from TRBV28 and TRBJ2-7; 10 bases line up with TRBD1. The CDR3 totals 14 residues. Trimming cost V 6 bases and J 2 bases; bases outside gene matches: 4. Germline CDR1 MDHEN, CDR2 SYDVKM. The CDR3 here is CASRPGTGAYEQYF. As DNA, the CDR3 is TGTGCCAGCAGACCTGGGACAGGGGCCTACGAGCAGTACTTC.

J is TRBJ1-1 and V is TRBV5-6, with D possibly TRBD1 on 5 matching bases. The CDR3 is made up of 16 amino acids. Germline CDR1 is SGHDT and CDR2 is YYEEEE. Trimming shortened V by 1 base and J by 12 bases, and 25 bases separated the two germline ends. CDR3 region: CASSLSRDYGIPSTFF. The DNA of the CDR3 is TGTGCCAGCAGCTTGAGCAGGGACTACGGGATACCAAGCACTTTCTTT. The complete variable domain, with remaining parts taken from reference TRBV5-6 and TRBJ1-1, reads DAGVTQSPTHLIKTRGQQVTLRCSPKSGHDTVSWYQQALGQGPQFIFQYYEEEERQRGNFPDRFSGHQFPNYSSELNVNALLLGDSALYLCASSLSRDYGIPSTFFGQGTRLTVV.

The chain has TRBV28 and TRBJ2-1, with D possibly matching TRBD2 (5 bases). Per the germline V gene, CDR1 is MDHEN and CDR2 is SYDVKM. The CDR3 contains 16 residues. With 7 bases removed from V and 0 bases from J, the gap between germline ends came to 16 bases. The CDR3 DNA is TGTGCCAGCATTCCTCTTAGCGCTAACTCCTACAATGAGCAGTTCTTC. Translating it yields CASIPLSANSYNEQFF.

The V gene is TRBV11-2, the J gene TRBJ1-2; 7 nucleotides align to TRBD1. V dropped 5 bases and J dropped 4; count of bases not matched to a gene: 4. In germline, CDR1 is SGHAT, CDR2 FQNNGV. CDR3 size: 13 residues. The CDR3 is CASSLGQIYGYTF. For the CDR3, the DNA is TGTGCCAGCAGCCTGGGACAGATCTATGGCTACACCTTC.

The chain has TRBV28 and TRBJ1-1; D might be TRBD1 (5 bases). CDR3 length equals 13 residues. Per the germline V gene, CDR1 is MDHEN and CDR2 is SYDVKM. Trimming cost V 2 bases and J 4 bases, with 8 bases left between them. The chain's CDR3 is CASSLPQATEAFF. The DNA for the CDR3 is TGTGCCAGCAGTTTACCACAGGCCACTGAAGCTTTCTTT.

The chain recombines TRBV28 with TRBJ2-1, with D perhaps TRBD2 (6 bases). The length of the CDR3 is 13 residues. The germline V and J ends were trimmed by 5 bases and 8 bases, with 13 bases remaining between them. Germline V gives CDR1 MDHEN, CDR2 SYDVKM. The CDR3 DNA is TGTGCCAGCAGTCCCCATACTAGCTATGAGCAGTTCTTC. It encodes CASSPHTSYEQFF.

The V gene is TRBV19, the J gene TRBJ1-2; 9 bases fit TRBD1. The length of the CDR3 is 15 residues. With 5 bases clipped from V and 3 bases from J, the junction kept 7 bases outside the gene matches. Germline CDR1 and CDR2: LNHDA and SQIVND (reference sequence). The chain's CDR3 is CASSSQGAADYGYTF. The CDR3 DNA sequence: TGTGCCAGTAGTTCACAGGGGGCTGCAGACTATGGCTACACCTTC. The variable domain in full, completed from reference TRBV19 and TRBJ1-2, reads DGGITQSPKYLFRKEGQNVTLSCEQNLNHDAMYWYRQDPGQGLRLIYYSQIVNDFQKGDIAEGYSVSREKKESFPLTVTSAQKNPTAFYLCASSSQGAADYGYTFGSGTRLTVV.

The rearrangement uses TRBV6-5 and TRBJ1-1; 9 nucleotides align to TRBD1. The CDR3 covers 14 residues. V shed 2 bases, J shed 7 bases, and the junction held 5 bases outside the gene matches. In germline, CDR1 is MNHEY, CDR2 SVGAGI. The CDR3 DNA reads as TGTGCCAGCAGTTACACACAGGGGGCGCGTGAAGCTTTCTTT. This encodes CASSYTQGAREAFF.